The source of this T cell receptor beta chain is a study of early T cells in non-severe SARS-CoV-2 infection. The study's findings and limits: Matches to VDJdb favored anti-spike CD8 responses and missed private and CD4 specificities.

This clonotype was seen more than once but under ten times. The target antigen is unknown. Germline CDR1 reads SGHRS; CDR2 reads YFSETQ. The CDR3 length is 14 residues. Germline trimming cut 4 bases from V and 4 bases from J; bases unmatched to any gene: 7. Molecules of cDNA were individually given unique molecular identifiers that were attached to them. TCRdb analysed the 5' RACE reads with MiXCR anew, one entry per CDR3 protein. The sample lists fewer than 75,000 distinct CDR3 sequences, 20% occurring once. The chain has TRBV5-1 and TRBJ1-2; TRBD1 agrees at 7 bases. Sequences were derived from whole blood, sampled at baseline. The TCR originated in an adult who was a healthcare worker with PCR-confirmed SARS-CoV-2 infection or an uninfected control (not recorded which). Here the CDR3 DNA reads TGCGCCAGCAGCCGTACAGGGGTTCGCTATGGCTACACCTTC. Its protein is CASSRTGVRYGYTF.